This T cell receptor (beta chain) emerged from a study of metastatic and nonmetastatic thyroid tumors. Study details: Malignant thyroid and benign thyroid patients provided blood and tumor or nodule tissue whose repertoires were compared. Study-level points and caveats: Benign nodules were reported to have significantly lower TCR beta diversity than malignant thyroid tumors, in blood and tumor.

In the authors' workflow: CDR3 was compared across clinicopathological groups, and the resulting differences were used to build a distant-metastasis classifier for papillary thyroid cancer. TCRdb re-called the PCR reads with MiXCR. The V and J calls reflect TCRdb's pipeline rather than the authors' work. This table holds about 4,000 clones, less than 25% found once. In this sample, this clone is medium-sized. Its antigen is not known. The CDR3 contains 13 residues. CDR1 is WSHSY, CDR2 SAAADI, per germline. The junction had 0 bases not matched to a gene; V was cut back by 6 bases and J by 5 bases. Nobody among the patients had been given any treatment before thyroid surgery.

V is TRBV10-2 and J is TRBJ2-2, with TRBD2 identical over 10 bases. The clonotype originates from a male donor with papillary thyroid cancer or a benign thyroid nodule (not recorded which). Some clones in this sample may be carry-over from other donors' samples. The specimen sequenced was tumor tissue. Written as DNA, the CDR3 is TGCGCCAGCAGGACTAGCGGGACCGGGGAGCTGTTTTTT. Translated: CASRTSGTGELFF.